The 14 T cell receptor beta chains below come from one sample, sequenced in a study of blood T cells in healthy people across ages. Combining a sample-barcoded 5' primer with a J-beta primer mix, a second PCR ran for 7 to 11 cycles. Each CDR3 protein is one row after TCRdb ran MiXCR on the 5' RACE reads. Of hundreds of thousands of distinct CDR3 sequences listed, roughly 58% are singletons. Sequencing used blood. The source is a man aged 55-75 years in good health.

This chain joins TRBV25-1 and TRBJ1-4; tentatively, D is TRBD1 (6 bases). CDR1 MGHDK and CDR2 SYGVNS come from the germline V gene. CDR3 length: 15 amino acids. The V and J ends lost 6 bases and 3 bases respectively, with 14 bases between them. This CDR3 reads CASRFSGVANEKLFF. As DNA, the CDR3 is TGTGCCAGCAGATTTTCAGGGGTGGCTAATGAAAAACTGTTTTTT.

The genes are TRBV15 and TRBJ2-7; 7 positions match TRBD1. The V gene end was trimmed by 2 bases and the J gene end by 0 bases; junction bases not matched to a gene: 16. CDR1 is LNHNV, CDR2 YYDKDF, per germline (reference sequence). This CDR3 spans 19 amino acids. The CDR3, as DNA: TGTGCCACCAGCAGACCCAACCCGGGACAGTGGAGGTGCTCCTACGAGCAGTACTTC. Translated: CATSRPNPGQWRCSYEQYF.

The rearrangement joins TRBV4-1 to TRBJ1-1; the D is unclear. This CDR3 is 15 amino acids long. Germline CDR1 MGHRA, CDR2 YSYEKL. V was shortened by 4 bases and J by 3 bases, with 15 bases between the two germline ends. The CDR3 is CASSPRVDGDTEAFF. CDR3 DNA: TGCGCCAGCAGCCCGCGAGTGGATGGGGACACTGAAGCTTTCTTT.

The rearrangement uses TRBV24-1 and TRBJ1-2, with 12 bases identical to TRBD1. This CDR3 is 15 amino acids long. Unmatched junction bases numbered 6, after V lost 4 bases and J lost 7 bases. Germline CDR1 reads KGHDR; CDR2 reads SFDVKD. The chain's CDR3 is CATSDPGQGAVGYTF. The CDR3 coding sequence is TGTGCCACCAGTGACCCGGGACAGGGGGCGGTTGGCTACACCTTC.

There are a few counts of this clonotype. The chain links TRBV7-2 to TRBJ2-7; D may match TRBD1 or TRBD2 (7 bases each). This CDR3 has 14 residues. Germline CDR1 is SGHTA and CDR2 is FQGNSA. Deletions cut 7 bases from V and 5 bases from J, with 18 bases between. CDR3 nucleotides: TGTGCCAGCATGTTCCAGACAGGGAGGGACGAGCAGTACTTC. Residues: CASMFQTGRDEQYF.

This clonotype was observed a handful of times. The chain combines TRBV7-9 with TRBJ2-4; tentatively, D is TRBD2 (5 bases). V was pared by 2 bases and J by 15 bases, with 14 bases between. Germline V CDR1 and CDR2: SEHNR, FQNEAQ (reference sequence). This CDR3 region has 12 residues. The CDR3 loop is CASSLTGAGVYF. The CDR3 DNA sequence: TGTGCCAGCAGCTTAACGGGCGCCGGGGTGTACTTC.

The CDR3 DNA is TGCGCCAGCAGCTTTGCCGGGACTAGCGGGGGGTCAGCCAAAAACATTCAGTACTTC. Amino acid sequence: CASSFAGTSGGSAKNIQYF. This rearrangement joins TRBV5-1 to TRBJ2-4; the match to TRBD2 covers 15 bases. This CDR3 is 19 amino acids long. V lost 2 bases and J lost 0; bases outside the gene matches: 6. From germline, CDR1 is SGHRS and CDR2 YFSETQ.

This chain connects TRBV28 to TRBJ1-1, with TRBD1 matching over 8 bases. The V segment lost 7 bases and the J segment 6 bases; nucleotides outside the gene matches: 7. The length of the CDR3 is 13 residues. Germline loops: CDR1 MDHEN, CDR2 SYDVKM. DNA of the CDR3: TGTGCCAGCATTGCCCCGGACAGGGCTGAAGCTTTCTTT. Amino acid sequence: CASIAPDRAEAFF. The full variable domain, in which reference TRBV28 and TRBJ1-1 provide the parts outside the CDR3, is DVKVTQSSRYLVKRTGEKVFLECVQDMDHENMFWYRQDPGLGLRLIYFSYDVKMKEKGDIPEGYSVSREKKERFSLILESASTNQTSMYLCASIAPDRAEAFFGQGTRLTVV.

The chain uses TRBV24-1 and TRBJ2-5; the D call may be TRBD1 or TRBD2 (5 bases each). Germline CDR1 is KGHDR and CDR2 is SFDVKD. The ends were cut back, 4 bases at V and 3 bases at J, with 14 bases in the middle. This CDR3 is built from 15 residues. CDR3 residues: CATSDPGPPEETQYF. The CDR3 DNA sequence: TGTGCCACCAGTGACCCGGGACCGCCAGAAGAGACCCAGTACTTC.

CDR3 in amino acids: CATRTGQNNEQYF. The CDR3 DNA sequence: TGCGCCACCCGAACGGGACAGAACAATGAGCAGTACTTC. V and J are TRBV5-1 and TRBJ2-5, with 7 bases that match TRBD1. The CDR3 spans 13 residues. The V segment lost 9 bases and the J segment 11 bases; nucleotides outside the gene matches: 16. The germline V gene has CDR1 SGHRS and CDR2 YFSETQ.

The chain recombines TRBV4-2 with TRBJ2-5, with D unclear. Germline loops: CDR1 LGHNA, CDR2 YNFKEQ. This CDR3 has 16 amino acids. Deletions cut 0 bases from V and 5 bases from J, with 16 bases between. CDR3 amino acids: CASSQDMSEYPETQYF. CDR3 nucleotides: TGTGCCAGCAGCCAAGATATGTCGGAATACCCCGAGACCCAGTACTTC.

The V gene is TRBV7-2, the J gene TRBJ1-2; D is undetermined. The CDR3 is made up of 15 amino acids. Germline CDR1 is SGHTA and CDR2 is FQGNSA. The V gene lost 1 base and the J gene lost 5 bases, with 14 bases spanning the gap. The CDR3 spells CASSLEGLGSYGYTF. CDR3 bases: TGTGCCAGCAGCTTAGAGGGTCTGGGAAGTTATGGCTACACCTTC.

This clonotype showed up just once. Given a much more abundant clone one base away, this may be a read error. J is TRBJ2-1 and V is TRBV24-1; D is unclear. V was pared by 2 bases and J by 6 bases, with 10 bases between. Looked up from germline, CDR1 is KGHDR and CDR2 is SFDVKD. The CDR3 is 14 amino acids. The CDR3 nucleotides are TGTGCCACCAGTGATTGCCGGTGGGTCAATGAGCAGTTCTTC. It codes for CATSDCRWVNEQFF.

The J gene is TRBJ2-7, the V gene TRBV3-1, with D possibly TRBD2 on 6 matching bases. Trimming took off 3 bases at V and 0 bases at J, with 12 bases between the two ends. The CDR3 is 15 residues long. Germline V lookup: CDR1 LGHDT, CDR2 YNNKEL (reference sequence). CDR3 protein: CASSHVGGSSYEQYF. Here the CDR3 DNA reads TGTGCCAGCAGCCACGTTGGGGGGAGCTCCTACGAGCAGTACTTC.